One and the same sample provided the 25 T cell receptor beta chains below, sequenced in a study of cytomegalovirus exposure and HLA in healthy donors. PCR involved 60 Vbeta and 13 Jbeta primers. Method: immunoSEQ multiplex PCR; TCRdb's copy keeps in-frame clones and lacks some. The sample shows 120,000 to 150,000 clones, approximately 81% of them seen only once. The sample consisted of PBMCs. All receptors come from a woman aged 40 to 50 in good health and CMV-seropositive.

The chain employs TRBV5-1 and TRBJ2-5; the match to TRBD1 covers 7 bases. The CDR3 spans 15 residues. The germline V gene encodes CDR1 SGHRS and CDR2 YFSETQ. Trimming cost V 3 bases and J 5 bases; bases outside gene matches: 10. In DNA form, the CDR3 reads TGCGCCAGCAGCTCAACAGGGGCCCGCCAGGAGACCCAGTACTTC. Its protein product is CASSSTGARQETQYF.

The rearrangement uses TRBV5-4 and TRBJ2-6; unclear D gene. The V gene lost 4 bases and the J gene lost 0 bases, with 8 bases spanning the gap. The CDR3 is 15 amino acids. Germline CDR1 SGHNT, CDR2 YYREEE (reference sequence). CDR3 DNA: TGTGCCAGCAGCCCTACGGGCTCTGGGGCCAACGTCCTGACTTTC. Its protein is CASSPTGSGANVLTF.

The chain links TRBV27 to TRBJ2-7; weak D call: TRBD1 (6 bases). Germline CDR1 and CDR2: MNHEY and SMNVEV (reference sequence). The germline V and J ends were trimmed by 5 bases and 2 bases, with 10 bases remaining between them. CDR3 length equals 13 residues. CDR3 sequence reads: CASSPGHPYEQYF. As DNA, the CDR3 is TGTGCCAGCAGTCCGGGACACCCCTACGAGCAGTACTTC.

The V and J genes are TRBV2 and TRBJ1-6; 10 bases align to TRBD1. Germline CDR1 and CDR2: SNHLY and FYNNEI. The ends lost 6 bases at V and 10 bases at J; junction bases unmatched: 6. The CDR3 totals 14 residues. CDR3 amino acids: CASRRDRGNSPLHF. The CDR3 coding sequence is TGTGCCAGCAGAAGGGACAGGGGAAACTCACCCCTCCACTTT.

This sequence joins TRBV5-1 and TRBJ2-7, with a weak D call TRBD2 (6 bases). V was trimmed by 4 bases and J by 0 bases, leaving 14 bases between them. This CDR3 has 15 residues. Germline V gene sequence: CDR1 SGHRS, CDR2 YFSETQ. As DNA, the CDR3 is TGCGCCAGCAGCCTACGCGGGGTCTCCTCCTACGAGCAGTACTTC. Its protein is CASSLRGVSSYEQYF.

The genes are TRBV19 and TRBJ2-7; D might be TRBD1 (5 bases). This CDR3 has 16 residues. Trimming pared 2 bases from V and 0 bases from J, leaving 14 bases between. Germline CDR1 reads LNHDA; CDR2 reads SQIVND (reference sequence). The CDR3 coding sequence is TGTGCCAGTAGTATAAGTTCCAGGGCAAACTCCTACGAGCAGTACTTC. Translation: CASSISSRANSYEQYF.

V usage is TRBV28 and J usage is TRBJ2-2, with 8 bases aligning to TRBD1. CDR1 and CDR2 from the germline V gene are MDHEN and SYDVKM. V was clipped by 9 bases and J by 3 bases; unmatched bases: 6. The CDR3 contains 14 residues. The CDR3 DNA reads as TGTGCCAGTCGGACAGGGAGTTACACCGGGGAGCTGTTTTTT. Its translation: CASRTGSYTGELFF.

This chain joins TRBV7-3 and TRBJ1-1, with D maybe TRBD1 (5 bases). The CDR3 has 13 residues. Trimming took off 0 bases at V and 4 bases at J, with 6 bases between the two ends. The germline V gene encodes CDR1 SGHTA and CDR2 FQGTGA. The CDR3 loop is CASSLTGVTEAFF. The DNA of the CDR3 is TGTGCCAGCAGCTTAACAGGGGTCACTGAAGCTTTCTTT.

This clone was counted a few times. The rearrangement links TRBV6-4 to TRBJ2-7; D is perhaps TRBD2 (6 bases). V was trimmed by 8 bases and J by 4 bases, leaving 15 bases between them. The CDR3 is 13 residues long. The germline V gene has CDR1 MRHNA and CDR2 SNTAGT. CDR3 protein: CASGASEIYEQYF. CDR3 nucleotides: TGTGCCAGCGGGGCTAGCGAGATTTACGAGCAGTACTTC.

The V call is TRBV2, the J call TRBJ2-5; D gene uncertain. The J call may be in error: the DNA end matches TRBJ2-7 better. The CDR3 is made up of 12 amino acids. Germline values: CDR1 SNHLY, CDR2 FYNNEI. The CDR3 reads CASRKKTYEQYF. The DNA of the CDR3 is TGTGCCAGCAGGAAAAAAACCTACGAGCAGTACTTC.

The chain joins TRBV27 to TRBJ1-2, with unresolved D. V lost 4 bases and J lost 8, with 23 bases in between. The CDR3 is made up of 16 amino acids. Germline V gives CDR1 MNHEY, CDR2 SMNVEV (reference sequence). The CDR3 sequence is CASSSLPVRQSGGYTF. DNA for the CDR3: TGTGCCAGCAGTTCCCTCCCGGTACGCCAATCAGGAGGCTACACCTTC.

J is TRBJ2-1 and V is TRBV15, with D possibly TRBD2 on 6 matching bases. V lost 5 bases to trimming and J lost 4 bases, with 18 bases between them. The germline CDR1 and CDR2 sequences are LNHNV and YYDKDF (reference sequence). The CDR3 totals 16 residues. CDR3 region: CATSSSGGIGYNEQFF. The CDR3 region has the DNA TGTGCCACCAGCTCCTCCGGCGGGATTGGTTACAATGAGCAGTTCTTC.

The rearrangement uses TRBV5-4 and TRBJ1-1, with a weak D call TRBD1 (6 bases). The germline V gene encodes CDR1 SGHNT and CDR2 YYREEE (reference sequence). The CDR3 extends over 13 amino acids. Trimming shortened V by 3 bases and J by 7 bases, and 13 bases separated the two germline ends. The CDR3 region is CASSSPPDSEAFF. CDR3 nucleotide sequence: TGTGCCAGCAGCTCTCCTCCGGACAGTGAAGCTTTCTTT.

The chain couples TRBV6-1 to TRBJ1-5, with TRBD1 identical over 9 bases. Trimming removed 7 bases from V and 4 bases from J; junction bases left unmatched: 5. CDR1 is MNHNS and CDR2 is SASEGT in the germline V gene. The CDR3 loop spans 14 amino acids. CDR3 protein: CASKGGTGNQPQHF. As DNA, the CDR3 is TGTGCCAGCAAAGGGGGGACAGGGAATCAGCCCCAGCATTTT.

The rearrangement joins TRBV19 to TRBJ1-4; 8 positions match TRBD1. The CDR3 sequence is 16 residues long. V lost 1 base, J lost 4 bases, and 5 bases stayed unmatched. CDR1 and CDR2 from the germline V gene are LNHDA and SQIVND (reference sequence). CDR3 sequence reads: CASSIVGTGDNEKLFF. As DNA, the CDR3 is TGTGCCAGTAGTATAGTGGGGACAGGAGATAATGAAAAACTGTTTTTT.

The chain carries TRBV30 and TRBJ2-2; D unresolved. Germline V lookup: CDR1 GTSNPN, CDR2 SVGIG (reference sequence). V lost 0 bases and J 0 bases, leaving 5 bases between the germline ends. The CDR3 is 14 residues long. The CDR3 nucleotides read TGTGCCTGGAGTGTACTGCCGAACACCGGGGAGCTGTTTTTT. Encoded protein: CAWSVLPNTGELFF.

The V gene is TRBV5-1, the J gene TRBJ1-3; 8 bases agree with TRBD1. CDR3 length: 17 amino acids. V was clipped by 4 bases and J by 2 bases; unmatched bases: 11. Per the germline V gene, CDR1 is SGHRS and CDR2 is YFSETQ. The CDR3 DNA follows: TGCGCCAGCAGCACCTACACTCAGGGGGCGGCTGGAAACACCATATATTTT. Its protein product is CASSTYTQGAAGNTIYF.

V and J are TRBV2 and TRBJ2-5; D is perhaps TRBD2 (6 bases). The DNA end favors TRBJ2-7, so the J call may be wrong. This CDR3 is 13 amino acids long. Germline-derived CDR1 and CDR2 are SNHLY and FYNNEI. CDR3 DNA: TGTGCCAGCAGAGACCTAGCGAACTACGAGCAGTACTTC. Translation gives CASRDLANYEQYF.

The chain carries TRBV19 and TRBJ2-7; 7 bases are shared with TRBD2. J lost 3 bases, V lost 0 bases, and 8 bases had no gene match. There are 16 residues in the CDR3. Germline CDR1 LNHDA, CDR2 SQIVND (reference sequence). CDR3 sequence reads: CASSIDRGAGLYEQYF. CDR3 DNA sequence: TGTGCCAGTAGTATAGATCGGGGAGCGGGGCTCTACGAGCAGTACTTC.

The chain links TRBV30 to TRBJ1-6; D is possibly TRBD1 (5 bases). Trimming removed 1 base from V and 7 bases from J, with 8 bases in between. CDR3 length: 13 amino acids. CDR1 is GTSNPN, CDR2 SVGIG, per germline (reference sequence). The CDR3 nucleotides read TGTGCCTGGAGTGAGGGGTCCAATTCACCCCTCCACTTT. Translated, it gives CAWSEGSNSPLHF.

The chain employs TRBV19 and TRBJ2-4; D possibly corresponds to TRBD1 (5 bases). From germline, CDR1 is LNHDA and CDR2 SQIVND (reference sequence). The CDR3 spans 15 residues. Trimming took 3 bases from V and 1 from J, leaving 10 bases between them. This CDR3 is CASSITGWAKNIQYF. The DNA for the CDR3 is TGTGCCAGTAGTATTACAGGTTGGGCCAAAAACATTCAGTACTTC.

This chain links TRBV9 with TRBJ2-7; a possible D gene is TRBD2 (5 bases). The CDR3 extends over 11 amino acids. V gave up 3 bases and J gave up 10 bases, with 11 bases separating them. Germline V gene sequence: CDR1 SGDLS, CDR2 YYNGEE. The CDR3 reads CASSDASNQYF. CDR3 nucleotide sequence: TGTGCCAGCAGCGATGCTAGCAACCAGTACTTC.

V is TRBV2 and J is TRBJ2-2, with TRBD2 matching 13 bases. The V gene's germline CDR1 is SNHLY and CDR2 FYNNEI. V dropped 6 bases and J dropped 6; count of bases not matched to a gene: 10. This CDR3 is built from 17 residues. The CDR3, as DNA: TGTGCCAGCAGGGAACTAGCGGGGGGGGGCCAGCCCGGGGAGCTGTTTTTT. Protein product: CASRELAGGGQPGELFF.

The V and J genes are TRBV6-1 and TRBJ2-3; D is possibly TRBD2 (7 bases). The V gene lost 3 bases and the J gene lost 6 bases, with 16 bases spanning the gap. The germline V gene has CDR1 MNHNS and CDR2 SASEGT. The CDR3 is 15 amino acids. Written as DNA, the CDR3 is TGTGCCAGCAGTGAGGGGGGGGCTAGCCGTGATACGCAGTATTTT. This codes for CASSEGGASRDTQYF.

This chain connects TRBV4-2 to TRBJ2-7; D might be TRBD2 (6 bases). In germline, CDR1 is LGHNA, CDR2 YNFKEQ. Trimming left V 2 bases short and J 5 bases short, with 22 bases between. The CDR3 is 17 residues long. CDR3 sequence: CASSQSGSRTTFHEQYF. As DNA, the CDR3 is TGTGCCAGCAGCCAAAGCGGGTCCCGGACTACCTTCCACGAGCAGTACTTC.